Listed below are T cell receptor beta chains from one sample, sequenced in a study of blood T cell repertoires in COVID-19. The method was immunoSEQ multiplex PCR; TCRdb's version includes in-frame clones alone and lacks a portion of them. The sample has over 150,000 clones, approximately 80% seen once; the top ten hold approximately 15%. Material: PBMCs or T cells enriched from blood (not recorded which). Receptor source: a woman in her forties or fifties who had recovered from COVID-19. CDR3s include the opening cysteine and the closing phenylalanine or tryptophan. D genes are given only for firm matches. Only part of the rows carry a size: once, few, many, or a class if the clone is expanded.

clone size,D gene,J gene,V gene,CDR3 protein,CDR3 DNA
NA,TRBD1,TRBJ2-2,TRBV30,CAWKLQGIDTGELFF,TGTGCCTGGAAGCTACAGGGGATAGACACCGGGGAGCTGTTTTTT
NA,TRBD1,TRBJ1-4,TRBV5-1,CASSTDRGGGEKLFF,TGCGCCAGCAGCACCGACAGGGGCGGAGGGGAAAAACTGTTTTTT
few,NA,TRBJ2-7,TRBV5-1,CASRAGAATLEQYF,TGCGCCAGCAGAGCAGGGGCAGCGACGTTGGAGCAGTACTTC
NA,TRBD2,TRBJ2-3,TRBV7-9,CASSFGGTSSDTQYF,TGTGCCAGCAGCTTCGGGGGGACTAGTTCTGATACGCAGTATTTT
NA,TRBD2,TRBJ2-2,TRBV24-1,CATSDAGTSDTGELFF,TGTGCCACCAGTGATGCCGGGACTAGTGATACCGGGGAGCTGTTTTTT
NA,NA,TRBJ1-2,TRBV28,CASSLQNYGYTF,TGTGCCAGCAGTTTACAAAACTATGGCTACACCTTC
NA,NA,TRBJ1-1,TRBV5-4,CASSNLQGSTEAFF,TGTGCCAGCAGCAACTTACAGGGATCCACTGAAGCTTTCTTT
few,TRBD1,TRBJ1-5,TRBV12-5,CASGTRRDRGVPNGGESNQPQHF,TGTGCTAGTGGTACCCGCCGGGACAGGGGGGTCCCAAACGGAGGGGAAAGCAATCAGCCCCAGCATTTT
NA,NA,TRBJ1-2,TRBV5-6,CASSFPSGSSGYTF,TGTGCCAGCAGCTTCCCCTCGGGGTCCTCTGGCTACACCTTC
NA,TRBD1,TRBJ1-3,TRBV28,CASSFPDRIYESSGNTIYF,TGTGCCAGCAGTTTTCCGGACAGGATCTACGAGTCCTCTGGAAACACCATATATTTT
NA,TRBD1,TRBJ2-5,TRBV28,CASSLGFNRGPQETQYF,TGTGCCAGCAGTTTAGGTTTCAACAGGGGGCCCCAAGAGACCCAGTACTTC
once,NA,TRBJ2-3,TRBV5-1,CASSLAAKRTDTQYF,TGCGCCAGCAGCTTGGCCGCTAAACGAACAGATACGCAGTATTTT
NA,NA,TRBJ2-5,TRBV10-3,CAISVTGQETQYF,TGTGCCATCAGTGTTACGGGCCAAGAGACCCAGTACTTC
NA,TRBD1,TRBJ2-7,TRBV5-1,CASSLMSDRANEQYF,TGCGCCAGCAGCTTGATGTCGGACAGGGCCAACGAGCAGTACTTC
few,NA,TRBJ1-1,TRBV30,CAWSRQINTEAFF,TGTGCCTGGAGTCGCCAGATAAACACTGAAGCTTTCTTT
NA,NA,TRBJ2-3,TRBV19,CASSIQSADTQYF,TGTGCCAGTAGTATTCAGTCCGCAGATACGCAGTATTTT
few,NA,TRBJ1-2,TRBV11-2,CASSQTGYGYTF,TGTGCCAGCAGCCAGACGGGATATGGCTACACCTTC
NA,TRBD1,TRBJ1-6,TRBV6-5,CASKPPGQNNSPLHF,TGTGCCAGCAAGCCACCGGGACAGAATAATTCACCCCTCCACTTT
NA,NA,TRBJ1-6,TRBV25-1,CASSDAGGGGGSPLHF,TGTGCCAGCAGTGATGCGGGGGGGGGAGGCGGTTCACCCCTCCACTTT
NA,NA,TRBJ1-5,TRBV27,CASSFWANQPQHF,TGTGCCAGCAGTTTCTGGGCCAATCAGCCCCAGCATTTT
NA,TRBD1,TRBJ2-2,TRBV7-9,CASSPGTGARGELFF,TGTGCCAGCAGCCCGGGGACAGGCGCTAGGGGGGAGCTGTTTTTT
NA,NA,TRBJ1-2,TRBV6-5,CASSQGSVYGYTF,TGTGCCAGCAGCCAGGGGTCAGTTTATGGCTACACCTTC
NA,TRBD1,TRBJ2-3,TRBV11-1,CASSLTQTGADTQYF,TGTGCCAGCAGCTTAACGCAGACAGGGGCAGATACGCAGTATTTT
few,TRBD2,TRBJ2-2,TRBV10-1,CASSGHSGRPGELFF,TGCGCCAGCAGTGGCCATAGCGGGAGGCCCGGGGAGCTGTTTTTT
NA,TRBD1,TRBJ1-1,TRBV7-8,CASILGTVNRGFNTEAFF,TGTGCCAGCATCCTCGGGACAGTCAATCGAGGTTTTAACACTGAAGCTTTCTTT
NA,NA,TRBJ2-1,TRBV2,CAIRTIASSYNEQFF,TGTGCCATTCGAACAATAGCTAGCTCCTACAATGAGCAGTTCTTC
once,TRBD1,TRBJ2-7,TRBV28,CASSLLTGTGSSYEQYF,TGTGCCAGCAGTCTACTGACCGGGACAGGTAGCTCCTACGAGCAGTACTTC
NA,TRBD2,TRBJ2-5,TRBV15,CATSRPSGLAGGETQYF,TGTGCCACCAGCAGACCCTCAGGACTAGCGGGAGGAGAGACCCAGTACTTC
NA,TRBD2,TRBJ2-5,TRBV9,CASSVTAGEVETQYF,TGTGCCAGCAGCGTAACAGCGGGAGAGGTTGAGACCCAGTACTTC
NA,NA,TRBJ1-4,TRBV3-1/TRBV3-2,CASSQAVSNEKLFF,TGTGCCAGCAGCCAAGCGGTTTCTAATGAAAAACTGTTTTTT
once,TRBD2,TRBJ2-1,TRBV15,CATSREGRAGYNEQFF,TGTGCCACCAGCAGAGAGGGGAGGGCCGGGTACAATGAGCAGTTCTTC
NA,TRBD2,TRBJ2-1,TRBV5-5,CASSPGTSGGYEQFF,TGTGCCAGCAGCCCAGGGACTAGCGGGGGGTATGAGCAGTTCTTC
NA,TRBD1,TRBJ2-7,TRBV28,CASSYTGGPSYEQYF,TGTGCCAGCAGTTATACAGGGGGCCCGTCCTACGAGCAGTACTTC
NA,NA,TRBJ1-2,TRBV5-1,CASSFGSTNYGYTF,TGCGCCAGCAGCTTCGGTTCCACTAACTATGGCTACACCTTC
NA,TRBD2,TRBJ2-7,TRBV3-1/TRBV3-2,CASSLTGLAGEGQYF,TGTGCCAGCAGCCTCACGGGACTAGCGGGAGAGGGGCAGTACTTC
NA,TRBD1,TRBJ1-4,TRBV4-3,CASSQDGTGRNEKLFF,TGCGCCAGCAGCCAAGATGGGACAGGCCGCAATGAAAAACTGTTTTTT
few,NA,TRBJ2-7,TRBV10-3,CAISELRDSPASGQYF,TGTGCCATCAGTGAATTGAGGGACTCCCCGGCTTCAGGGCAGTACTTC
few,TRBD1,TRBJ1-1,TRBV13,CASTSLGTGTAEAFF,TGTGCCAGCACCTCCTTAGGGACAGGGACGGCTGAAGCTTTCTTT
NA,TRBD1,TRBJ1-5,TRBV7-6,CASSPGQYSNQPQHF,TGTGCCAGCAGCCCGGGACAGTATAGCAATCAGCCCCAGCATTTT
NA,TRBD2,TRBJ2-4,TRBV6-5,CASSLAGPKNIQYF,TGTGCCAGCTCCCTAGCGGGCCCCAAAAACATTCAGTACTTC
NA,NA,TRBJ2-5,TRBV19,CASSIRHTQETQYF,TGTGCCAGTAGTATTCGACACACACAAGAGACCCAGTACTTC
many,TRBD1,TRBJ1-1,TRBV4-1,CASSHPGQGDTEAFF,TGCGCCAGCAGCCACCCGGGACAGGGGGACACTGAAGCTTTCTTT
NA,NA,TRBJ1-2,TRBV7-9,CASSFGHDYGYTF,TGTGCCAGCAGCTTTGGGCACGACTATGGCTACACCTTC
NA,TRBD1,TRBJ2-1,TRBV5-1,CASSTGTGEQFF,TGCGCCAGCAGCACCGGGACAGGCGAGCAGTTCTTC
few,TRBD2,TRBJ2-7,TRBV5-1,CASSQGVAGATEQYF,TGCGCCAGCAGCCAGGGTGTAGCGGGAGCTACCGAGCAGTACTTC
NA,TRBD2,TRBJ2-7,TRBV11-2,CASSQGLAGNYEQYF,TGTGCCAGCAGCCAAGGACTAGCGGGAAATTACGAGCAGTACTTC
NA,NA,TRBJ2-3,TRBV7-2,CASSAVRDTQYF,TGTGCCAGCTCCGCGGTAAGAGATACGCAGTATTTT
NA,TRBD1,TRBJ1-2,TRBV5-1,CASSLARRGPGYTF,TGCGCCAGCAGCTTGGCCCGCAGGGGGCCTGGCTACACCTTC